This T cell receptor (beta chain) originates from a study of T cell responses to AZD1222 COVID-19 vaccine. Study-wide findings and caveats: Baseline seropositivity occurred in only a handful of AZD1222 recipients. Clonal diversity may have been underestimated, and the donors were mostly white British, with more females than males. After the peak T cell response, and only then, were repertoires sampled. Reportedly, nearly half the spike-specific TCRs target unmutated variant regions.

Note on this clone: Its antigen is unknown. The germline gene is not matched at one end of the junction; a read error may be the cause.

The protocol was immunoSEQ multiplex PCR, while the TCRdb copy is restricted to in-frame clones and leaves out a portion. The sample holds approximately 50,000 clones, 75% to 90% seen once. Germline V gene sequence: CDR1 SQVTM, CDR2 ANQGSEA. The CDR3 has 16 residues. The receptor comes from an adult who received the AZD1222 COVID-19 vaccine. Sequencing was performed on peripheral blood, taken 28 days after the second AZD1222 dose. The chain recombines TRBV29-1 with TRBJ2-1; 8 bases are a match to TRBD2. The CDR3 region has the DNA TGCAGCGTTGTTGGAGGTCTAGCGGGCTCCTACAATGAGCTGTTCTTC. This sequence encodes CSVVGGLAGSYNELFF.